A single sample gave rise to the 13 T cell receptor beta chains below, sequenced in a study of T cell responses to AZD1222 COVID-19 vaccine. This table comes from immunoSEQ multiplex PCR, and its TCRdb copy is limited to in-frame clones, with some not included. The sample includes some 120,000 clones, 91% of them seen just once. The specimen comprised peripheral blood, sampled on day 0 of AZD1222 vaccination. The receptors come from an adult in good health.

The chain joins TRBV24-1 to TRBJ2-2; D is uncertain. Germline CDR1 reads KGHDR; CDR2 reads SFDVKD. This CDR3 has 13 residues. Trimming left V 3 bases short and J 6 bases short, with 7 bases between. The CDR3 nucleotides are TGTGCCACCAGTGATCGTTGGTCCGGGGAGCTGTTTTTT. Protein product: CATSDRWSGELFF.

Worth noting for this clone: The same CDR3 is also encoded by other DNA sequences in this sample. The genes are TRBV19 and TRBJ1-2; D is uncertain. Germline-derived CDR1 and CDR2 are LNHDA and SQIVND (reference sequence). The CDR3 loop spans 12 amino acids. Trimming shortened V by 3 bases and J by 4 bases, and 6 bases separated the two germline ends. The CDR3 DNA reads as TGTGCCAGTAGTATCTCGGTCTATGGCTACACCTTC. It translates to CASSISVYGYTF.

This clone was counted between two and nine times. This rearrangement joins TRBV25-1 to TRBJ1-2, with unresolved D. Germline CDR1 reads MGHDK; CDR2 reads SYGVNS. CDR3 length: 15 residues. V lost 4 bases to trimming and J lost 4 bases, with 16 bases between them. The CDR3 loop is CASSVPGSSGYGYTF. The CDR3, as DNA: TGTGCCAGCAGTGTCCCGGGGTCCTCTGGCTATGGCTACACCTTC.

The chain recombines TRBV9 with TRBJ2-5, with 10 bases identical to TRBD1. The CDR3 contains 14 residues. Unmatched junction bases numbered 6, after V lost 7 bases and J lost 3 bases. Germline V gene sequence: CDR1 SGDLS, CDR2 YYNGEE. The CDR3 DNA reads TGTGCCAGCCAGACAGGGGGCGAAGAAGAGACCCAGTACTTC. Translated: CASQTGGEEETQYF.

The V and J genes are TRBV4-3 and TRBJ1-3; TRBD1 might be the D (5 bases). The CDR3 loop spans 16 amino acids. Looked up from germline, CDR1 is LGHNA and CDR2 is YSLEER. The V and J ends lost 0 bases and 0 bases respectively, with 9 bases between them. CDR3 loop: CASSQEGRGSGNTIYF. The DNA for the CDR3 is TGCGCCAGCAGCCAAGAGGGGCGGGGCTCTGGAAACACCATATATTTT.

This CDR3 reads CSARAADEQFF. For the CDR3, the DNA is TGCAGTGCTAGAGCCGCGGATGAGCAGTTCTTC. The rearrangement links TRBV20-1 to TRBJ2-1; no reliable D call. CDR3 length: 11 residues. V dropped 1 base and J dropped 8 bases, with 6 bases sitting between them. In germline, CDR1 is DFQATT, CDR2 SNEGSKA (reference sequence).

The chain employs TRBV7-8 and TRBJ2-1; 8 bases fit TRBD2. Germline trimming cut 4 bases from V and 0 bases from J; bases unmatched to any gene: 8. From germline, CDR1 is SGHVS and CDR2 FQNEAQ. The CDR3 is 17 residues long. Here the CDR3 reads CASSSQLAGSSYNEQFF. CDR3 in DNA: TGTGCCAGCAGCTCACAATTAGCGGGGAGCTCCTACAATGAGCAGTTCTTC.

The V call is TRBV19, the J call TRBJ2-1; D assignment may be TRBD1 or TRBD2 (5 bases each). Deletions cut 6 bases from V and 0 bases from J, with 9 bases between. The germline V gene has CDR1 LNHDA and CDR2 SQIVND (reference sequence). CDR3 length equals 14 residues. The CDR3 region has the DNA TGTGCCAGTAGGAGGGGAAACTCCTACAATGAGCAGTTCTTC. This encodes CASRRGNSYNEQFF.

The chain links TRBV5-1 to TRBJ2-5, with TRBD1 matching over 9 bases. The CDR3 extends over 14 amino acids. CDR1 SGHRS and CDR2 YFSETQ come from the germline V gene. Germline trimming cut 3 bases from V and 4 bases from J; bases unmatched to any gene: 4. In nucleotides, the CDR3 is TGCGCCAGCAGCTCCGGGACAGGGTCAGAGACCCAGTACTTC. This translates into CASSSGTGSETQYF.

V and J are TRBV29-1 and TRBJ1-3; 9 positions match TRBD1. The CDR3 consists of 12 residues. V was pared by 7 bases and J by 4 bases, with 2 bases of the junction left unmatched. Germline V gene sequence: CDR1 SQVTM, CDR2 ANQGSEA. The CDR3 nucleotides read TGCAGCGGCGGGACAGGGGGAAACACCATATATTTT. Amino acids: CSGGTGGNTIYF.

The chain employs TRBV7-3 and TRBJ2-1; TRBD2 matches 13 bases. The CDR3 totals 15 residues. Germline V CDR1 and CDR2: SGHTA, FQGTGA. V lost 5 bases, J lost 8 bases, and 6 bases stayed unmatched. The CDR3 sequence is CASSPGLAGIHEQFF. Here the CDR3 DNA reads TGTGCCAGCAGCCCGGGACTAGCGGGAATCCATGAGCAGTTCTTC. Complete variable domain (other parts from reference TRBV7-3 and TRBJ2-1): GAGVSQTPSNKVTEKGKYVELRCDPISGHTALYWYRQSLGQGPEFLIYFQGTGAADDSGLPNDRFFAVRPEGSVSTLKIQRTERGDSAVYLCASSPGLAGIHEQFFGPGTRLTVL.

V is TRBV30 and J is TRBJ1-6, with a possible D match to TRBD1 (5 bases). Germline-derived CDR1 and CDR2 are GTSNPN and SVGIG (reference sequence). Between the trimmed V and J ends, which lost 8 bases and 5 bases, there was a span of 19 bases. The CDR3 runs to 15 residues. The CDR3 DNA is TGTGCCGGGCCCCTGGGTAGGGGTAATAATTCACCCCTCCACTTT. Its protein product is CAGPLGRGNNSPLHF.

The chain links TRBV6-5 to TRBJ2-4; perhaps TRBD2 as D (5 bases). The CDR3 has 13 residues. Germline V gene lookup returns CDR1 MNHEY and CDR2 SVGAGI. Trimming removed 8 bases from V and 8 bases from J, with 16 bases in between. The chain's CDR3 is CASGLTGTDIQYF. The CDR3 DNA is TGTGCCAGCGGGCTGACGGGAACGGACATTCAGTACTTC.